This T cell receptor (beta chain) was observed in a study of T cells after yellow fever vaccination. Findings and caveats of the study: Contaminants from the bulk population, in the form of abundant clonotypes, could be found in FACS-sorted repertoires. The booster response re-showed most primary clones: approximately 97% CD4, 88% CD8.

This CDR3 is built from 16 residues. The germline CDR1 and CDR2 sequences are SGHRS and YFSETQ. V was pared by 5 bases and J by 4 bases, with 18 bases between. The sample holds many counts of this clonotype. TCR cDNA, made by 5'RACE template switching, carried an added universal primer site and UMIs. TCRdb called the 5' RACE reads again in MiXCR, with one record for every CDR3 protein. The top ten hold 25% to 40% of the sample, which has tens of thousands of distinct CDR3 sequences, 5.7% seen once. Specimen: PBMCs, either bulk or a sorted T-cell subset (CD4+, CD8+, memory, or dextramer-sorted; not recorded which), collected on the day of the yellow fever booster vaccination. This TCR derives from a man in his late teens or twenties who received the YFV17D yellow fever vaccine. V gene TRBV5-1 combines with J gene TRBJ2-2; a possible D gene is TRBD1 (6 bases). This chain's CDR3 is CASSLFSPDSTGELFF. The CDR3 DNA reads as TGCGCCAGCAGTCTCTTTTCACCGGACAGCACCGGGGAGCTGTTTTTT.